This T cell receptor (beta chain) was recorded in a study of cytomegalovirus exposure and HLA in healthy donors. General study points: CMV serostatus was the only immune exposure information that was available. Under 20,000 TCR beta sequences were associated with HLA alleles at 0.05 false discovery rate in a later analysis.

There are 16 residues in the CDR3. The V and J ends lost 1 base and 5 bases respectively, with 19 bases between them. The germline CDR1 and CDR2 sequences are SQVTM and ANQGSEA. Both 60 Vbeta primers and 13 Jbeta primers went into the PCR. The table came from immunoSEQ multiplex PCR; TCRdb's copy has only in-frame clones and leaves some out. The sample consists of about 120,000 clones, approximately 80% of them appearing once. As regards this clone: Its antigen is unknown.

The chain links TRBV29-1 to TRBJ2-3; possible D gene TRBD2, 6 bases. The sequence was obtained from a man aged 18 to 29 in good health and CMV-seropositive. Specimen: PBMCs. This CDR3 reads CSVEGLARPSGDTQYF. The CDR3 region has the DNA TGCAGCGTTGAAGGTCTAGCGCGGCCCTCGGGAGATACGCAGTATTTT.